Included here is one TCR beta chain sequence, with context. Its antigen is still unknown. This entry comes from a study of PD-1 blockade in classical Hodgkin lymphoma. Study findings and constraints: Excluded were patients who started nivolumab under 1 year after ASCT, a group that had lower diversity. Newly diagnosed patients and complete responders had comparable diversity at baseline.

The CDR3 length is 14 residues. Trimming removed 3 bases at V and 1 base at J, with 9 bases between. Germline V gives CDR1 MNHNY, CDR2 SVGAGI (reference sequence). Profiling relied on immunoSEQ multiplex PCR, and the TCRdb table lists in-frame clones only, not all of them. The sample carries about 33,000 clones, less than 75% recorded once. Time point indicated: cycle 4 day 1 (C4D1), after 5 to 7 weeks of nivolumab. Each patient relapsed following autologous stem cell transplantation, and prior brentuximab vedotin exposure differed. The input for sequencing was peripheral blood mononuclear cells (PBMCs), taken before the fourth cycle of nivolumab. The sequence was collected from a human donor with classical Hodgkin lymphoma. The V gene is TRBV6-6, the J gene TRBJ2-5; D gene ambiguous. CDR3 DNA sequence: TGTGCCAGCAGTTATGTGGGCTCCCAAGAGACCCAGTACTTC. Encoded protein: CASSYVGSQETQYF.